This TCR beta chain was captured by sequencing in a study of T cells in Graves' hyperthyroidism and ophthalmopathy. Study at large: The blood sample was taken at first diagnosis, before treatment began.

This clonotype was counted many times. V lost 1 base and J lost 6, with 11 bases in between. The CDR3 consists of 14 residues. Germline V lookup: CDR1 SGHTA, CDR2 FQGNSA. TCR beta CDR3 regions were amplified from RNA. In the first-round RT-PCR of the TCR CDR3, the HTBI primer set was used. A single record per CDR3 protein comes from TCRdb applying MiXCR to the multiplex PCR reads. The data show about 700,000 distinct CDR3 sequences, with approximately 15% seen just once and 10% held by the top ten. The V and J genes are TRBV7-2 and TRBJ2-3; D uncertain. The sequence came from a young woman with Graves' hyperthyroidism. Material: blood. CDR3 nucleotide sequence: TGTGCCAGCAGCTTAGTGGCCACTGCGGATACGCAGTATTTT. Translating gives CASSLVATADTQYF.